These 31 T cell receptor beta chains were sequenced from one sample in a study of T cell repertoires in cytomegalovirus infection. TCRdb itself ran the reads through MiXCR, one entry per CDR3 protein. In the table there are hundreds of thousands of distinct CDR3 sequences, roughly 24% of which are singletons. The sequenced sample was CD8+ T cells from PBMCs. Receptor source: a human donor in good health (CMV status not recorded). Some clones in this sample may be carry-over from other donors' samples.

This chain uses TRBV15 with TRBJ1-2; TRBD1 might be the D (5 bases). V lost 0 bases, J lost 2 bases, and 10 bases lay in between. The CDR3 is made up of 15 amino acids. Germline V CDR1 and CDR2: LNHNV, YYDKDF (reference sequence). The CDR3, as DNA: TGTGCCACCAGCAGAGATGGGGACCAGAACTATGGCTACACCTTC. Translation: CATSRDGDQNYGYTF.

This clonotype was seen a few times. J is TRBJ2-6 and V is TRBV27; D might be TRBD1 or TRBD2, each matching 5 bases. This CDR3 spans 16 amino acids. V lost 2 bases to trimming and J lost 2 bases, with 10 bases between them. Germline CDR1 reads MNHEY; CDR2 reads SMNVEV (reference sequence). CDR3 region: CASSLLGGPGANVLTF. CDR3 nucleotide sequence: TGTGCCAGCAGTTTACTTGGGGGACCTGGGGCCAACGTCCTGACTTTC.

V and J are TRBV4-1 and TRBJ2-7; possibly TRBD2 for D (6 bases). Germline V gene sequence: CDR1 MGHRA, CDR2 YSYEKL. The CDR3 has 15 residues. Trimming stripped 1 base from V and 0 bases from J, with 10 bases between. This CDR3 is CASSQVGGYSYEQYF. DNA for the CDR3: TGCGCCAGCAGCCAAGTCGGGGGATACTCCTACGAGCAGTACTTC.

The rearrangement joins TRBV15 to TRBJ1-2; 9 nucleotides line up with TRBD1. The junction had 3 bases not matched to a gene; V was cut back by 6 bases and J by 1 base. There are 14 residues in the CDR3. Germline loops: CDR1 LNHNV, CDR2 YYDKDF (reference sequence). The CDR3 loop is CATRRTGDNYGYTF. CDR3 DNA sequence: TGTGCCACCAGGAGGACAGGGGATAACTATGGCTACACCTTC.

CDR3 sequence (DNA): TGCGCCAGCAGCTTCTTCGTCCGGGACCAAAAAAGGGCGTCCGAGCAGTACTTC. This codes for CASSFFVRDQKRASEQYF. The rearrangement links TRBV5-1 to TRBJ2-7, with D tentatively TRBD1 or TRBD2 (5 bases each). This CDR3 is 18 amino acids long. Germline CDR1 SGHRS, CDR2 YFSETQ. V was cut by 2 bases and J by 6 bases, with 27 bases left in between.

V gene TRBV28 combines with J gene TRBJ1-4; TRBD1 is a possible D gene (6 bases). The V end lost 3 bases, the J end lost 1 base, and 12 bases lay between the germline ends. The CDR3 has 16 amino acids. In germline, CDR1 is MDHEN, CDR2 SYDVKM. The CDR3 loop reads CASSFRIGGTNEKLFF. CDR3 DNA sequence: TGTGCCAGCAGTTTTCGGATAGGGGGAACTAATGAAAAACTGTTTTTT.

The chain has TRBV7-4 and TRBJ2-7; D gene unclear. The germline V gene encodes CDR1 SGHVT and CDR2 SQSDAQ. The CDR3 totals 13 residues. V was trimmed by 0 bases and J by 11 bases, leaving 14 bases between them. CDR3 residues: CASSLAVPGVEYV. In DNA, the CDR3 is TGTGCCAGCAGCTTAGCGGTCCCAGGAGTCGAGTACGTC.

This clonotype was seen many times. This rearrangement joins TRBV7-9 to TRBJ2-7; TRBD1 matches at 8 bases. There are 16 residues in the CDR3. The germline V gene encodes CDR1 SEHNR and CDR2 FQNEAQ (reference sequence). J lost 4 bases, V lost 3 bases, and 11 bases had no gene match. Here the CDR3 DNA reads TGTGCCAGCAGCTTCCCGACAGGGGAAGGGATGTACGAGCAGTACTTC. Protein: CASSFPTGEGMYEQYF.

The chain combines TRBV7-9 with TRBJ2-7; D is perhaps TRBD1 (5 bases). There are 13 residues in the CDR3. Germline lookup yields CDR1 SEHNR and CDR2 FQNEAQ (reference sequence). Trimming took off 2 bases at V and 3 bases at J, with 8 bases between the two ends. CDR3: CASSLRGFYEQYF. CDR3 sequence (DNA): TGTGCCAGCAGCTTAAGGGGATTCTACGAGCAGTACTTC. The full variable domain, in which reference TRBV7-9 and TRBJ2-7 provide the parts outside the CDR3, is DTGVSQNPRHKITKRGQNVTFRCDPISEHNRLYWYRQTLGQGPEFLTYFQNEAQLEKSRLLSDRFSAERPKGSFSTLEIQRTEQGDSAMYLCASSLRGFYEQYFGPGTRLTVT.

This sequence joins TRBV24-1 and TRBJ2-1; the D is unclear. The CDR3 is 13 residues long. V lost 3 bases, J lost 4 bases, and 6 bases lay in between. The germline V gene encodes CDR1 KGHDR and CDR2 SFDVKD. The DNA of the CDR3 is TGTGCCACCAGTGATGCCCAATACAATGAGCAGTTCTTC. This sequence encodes CATSDAQYNEQFF.

The V and J genes are TRBV29-1 and TRBJ1-4; D might be TRBD1 (5 bases). Germline V CDR1 and CDR2: SQVTM, ANQGSEA. The V and J ends lost 0 bases and 7 bases respectively, with 9 bases between them. This CDR3 spans 13 amino acids. The CDR3 sequence is CSVEDGTGEKLFF. The CDR3 DNA sequence: TGCAGCGTTGAAGACGGGACGGGTGAAAAACTGTTTTTT.

Many counts were recorded for this clonotype. The chain employs TRBV7-2 and TRBJ2-3; TRBD2 aligns across 10 bases. Germline V gives CDR1 SGHTA, CDR2 FQGNSA. This CDR3 has 16 residues. With V trimmed by 3 bases and J by 1 base, 4 bases remained unmatched. For the CDR3, the DNA is TGTGCCAGCAGCTTCGGCCTAGCGGGGGGCACAGATACGCAGTATTTT. The encoded protein is CASSFGLAGGTDTQYF.

The V call is TRBV29-1, the J call TRBJ1-1; D is ambiguous. In germline, CDR1 is SQVTM, CDR2 ANQGSEA. V was shortened by 7 bases and J by 0 bases, with 12 bases between the two germline ends. The CDR3 is made up of 13 amino acids. This CDR3 is CSALRDLNTEAFF. The DNA of the CDR3 is TGCAGCGCCCTCCGGGATTTGAACACTGAAGCTTTCTTT.

The gene calls are TRBV25-1 and TRBJ2-3; D is perhaps TRBD1 or TRBD2 (6 bases each). In germline, CDR1 is MGHDK, CDR2 SYGVNS. V was clipped by 4 bases and J by 6 bases, with 14 bases between them. The length of the CDR3 is 14 residues. CDR3 residues: CASSVWGAGDTQYF. CDR3 coding DNA: TGTGCCAGCAGTGTGTGGGGGGCCGGTGATACGCAGTATTTT.

This clonotype came up many times. The genes are TRBV7-2 and TRBJ1-2, with 10 bases aligning to TRBD1. Germline V gives CDR1 SGHTA, CDR2 FQGNSA. V lost 5 bases to trimming and J lost 8 bases; unmatched junction nucleotides: 17. The CDR3 sequence is 17 residues long. CDR3 region: CASSPRTGGEVVEGYTF. In DNA, the CDR3 is TGTGCCAGCAGCCCCCGGACAGGGGGTGAAGTAGTCGAGGGCTACACCTTC.

Ten or more counts support this clonotype. The chain is built from TRBV28 and TRBJ2-7, with 11 bases identical to TRBD2. Looked up from germline, CDR1 is MDHEN and CDR2 is SYDVKM. The trim removed 6 bases at V and 2 bases at J, leaving 3 bases unmatched. The CDR3 runs to 14 residues. CDR3 in amino acids: CASSPSGGTYEQYV. In nucleotides, the CDR3 is TGTGCCAGCAGCCCTAGCGGGGGGACCTACGAGCAGTACGTC.

The chain links TRBV7-6 to TRBJ2-1; D remains unclear. The germline V gene has CDR1 SGHVS and CDR2 FNYEAQ. CDR3 length: 15 amino acids. Trimming stripped 6 bases from V and 4 bases from J, with 16 bases between. CDR3 residues: CASSPARTTYNEQFF. In DNA, the CDR3 is TGTGCCAGCAGTCCAGCTCGAACAACTTACAATGAGCAGTTCTTC. Full variable domain (rest looked up from reference TRBV7-6 and TRBJ2-1): GAGVSQSPRYKVTKRGQDVALRCDPISGHVSLYWYRQALGQGPEFLTYFNYEAQQDKSGLPNDRFSAERPEGSISTLTIQRTEQRDSAMYRCASSPARTTYNEQFFGPGTRLTVL.

The chain is built from TRBV6-5 and TRBJ2-1; 9 bases line up with TRBD2. CDR3 length: 16 amino acids. Germline trimming cut 2 bases from V and 4 bases from J; bases unmatched to any gene: 6. Germline values: CDR1 MNHEY, CDR2 SVGAGI. The CDR3 loop is CASSYLLAGPYNEQFF. The CDR3 DNA reads as TGTGCCAGCAGTTACCTTCTAGCGGGGCCTTACAATGAGCAGTTCTTC.

There are a few counts of this clonotype. This chain connects TRBV27 to TRBJ1-2; tentative D call: TRBD1 (5 bases). V was clipped by 5 bases and J by 3 bases, with 10 bases between them. CDR3 length equals 13 residues. The V gene's germline CDR1 is MNHEY and CDR2 SMNVEV (reference sequence). In DNA, the CDR3 is TGTGCCAGCAGTACAGGACGGGACTATGGCTACACCTTC. This sequence encodes CASSTGRDYGYTF.

This clonotype has only one observation. This chain links TRBV5-1 with TRBJ2-5; D uncertain. The CDR3 is 15 amino acids. CDR1 is SGHRS and CDR2 is YFSETQ in the germline V gene. V shed 0 bases and J shed 1 base, with 10 bases lying between them. The CDR3 nucleotides read TGCGCCAGCAGCTTGGACCCAGAATTCCAAGAGACCCAGTACTTC. Residues: CASSLDPEFQETQYF.

This clonotype turned up a few times. This chain connects TRBV6-2 or TRBV6-3 to TRBJ2-2; 8 bases line up with TRBD1. This CDR3 has 16 amino acids. V lost 5 bases to trimming and J lost 3 bases; unmatched junction nucleotides: 8. CDR1 MNHEY and CDR2 SVGEGT come from the germline V gene. Here the CDR3 DNA reads TGTGCCAGCAGTCCCCGCAGGGGGCAATACACCGGGGAGCTGTTTTTT. As protein: CASSPRRGQYTGELFF.

This clonotype appeared a few times. The rearrangement joins TRBV7-2 to TRBJ2-7; D remains ambiguous. This CDR3 comprises 16 residues. The V gene's germline CDR1 is SGHTA and CDR2 FQGNSA. The V end lost 5 bases, the J end lost 2 bases, and 19 bases lay between the germline ends. CDR3 nucleotides: TGTGCCAGCAGCCCAGGTGGAGATAGGTCACCCTACGAGCAGTACTTC. Translation: CASSPGGDRSPYEQYF.

This clonotype showed up just once. The rearrangement links TRBV5-1 to TRBJ1-1; D might be TRBD1 (5 bases). Trimming took off 0 bases at V and 5 bases at J, with 14 bases between the two ends. The V gene's germline CDR1 is SGHRS and CDR2 YFSETQ. The CDR3 extends over 15 amino acids. The chain's CDR3 is CASSLAGPGGTEAFF. The CDR3 DNA sequence: TGCGCCAGCAGCTTGGCGGGACCCGGGGGGACTGAAGCTTTCTTT.

This clonotype showed up just once. The V gene is TRBV2, the J gene TRBJ2-1, with TRBD1 matching 9 bases. J gave up 10 bases and V 1 base, and 14 bases lay outside the gene matches. The CDR3 is 17 residues long. CDR1 and CDR2 (germline): SNHLY, FYNNEI. The CDR3 DNA follows: TGTGCCAGCAGTGAAGGGACCGGGACAGGGCCCGGTACGGAGCAGTTCTTC. Its translation is CASSEGTGTGPGTEQFF.

This clonotype was observed a handful of times. This sequence joins TRBV7-6 and TRBJ1-5; tentatively, D is TRBD1 (5 bases). The CDR3 consists of 16 residues. The V gene lost 3 bases and the J gene lost 1 base, with 13 bases spanning the gap. The germline gives CDR1 SGHVS, CDR2 FNYEAQ. CDR3 bases: TGTGCCAGCAGCTTGGGACGCCCCATGAGCAATCAGCCCCAGCATTTT. As protein: CASSLGRPMSNQPQHF.

V and J are TRBV20-1 and TRBJ1-6; 7 bases are a match to TRBD1. The CDR3 spans 17 residues. Germline V gene sequence: CDR1 DFQATT, CDR2 SNEGSKA (reference sequence). Trimming took 0 bases from V and 7 from J; bases not matched to a gene: 12. The CDR3 loop reads CSARDSYVTGWNSPLHF. The CDR3 coding sequence is TGCAGTGCTAGAGACTCCTACGTGACAGGGTGGAATTCACCCCTCCACTTT.

This rearrangement joins TRBV29-1 to TRBJ2-7; possibly TRBD2 for D (5 bases). Germline V gene sequence: CDR1 SQVTM, CDR2 ANQGSEA. This CDR3 comprises 15 residues. Trimming took off 3 bases at V and 2 bases at J, with 17 bases between the two ends. The CDR3 sequence is CSVEWTLGMAYEQYF. The CDR3 DNA sequence: TGCAGCGTTGAGTGGACTCTCGGAATGGCCTACGAGCAGTACTTC.

The rearrangement uses TRBV27 and TRBJ1-1, with D perhaps matching TRBD1 (6 bases). The germline gives CDR1 MNHEY, CDR2 SMNVEV (reference sequence). CDR3 length equals 14 residues. Trimming removed 4 bases from V and 10 bases from J, with 19 bases in between. For the CDR3, the DNA is TGTGCCAGCAGTTGGGGGGGGGGCCCGGGTGGAGCTTTCTTT. Translation gives CASSWGGGPGGAFF.

This clonotype was counted a few times. The chain recombines TRBV7-4 with TRBJ1-4; no definite D call. V was cut by 7 bases and J by 8 bases, with 17 bases left in between. This CDR3 region has 14 residues. The germline gives CDR1 SGHVT, CDR2 SQSDAQ. The CDR3 DNA is TGTGCCAGCATGAGGGCCTCACGCCGAGAAAAACTGTTTTTT. It translates to CASMRASRREKLFF. The complete variable domain, with remaining parts taken from reference TRBV7-4 and TRBJ1-4, reads GAGVSQSPRYKVAKRGRDVALRCDSISGHVTLYWYRQTLGQGSEVLTYSQSDAQRDKSGRPSGRFSAERPERSVSTLKIQRTEQGDSAVYLCASMRASRREKLFFGSGTQLSVL.

V gene TRBV7-9 combines with J gene TRBJ2-3; 9 bases are shared with TRBD1. The V gene end was trimmed by 4 bases and the J gene end by 11 bases; junction bases not matched to a gene: 10. Germline V gene sequence: CDR1 SEHNR, CDR2 FQNEAQ (reference sequence). The CDR3 sequence is 14 residues long. The DNA of the CDR3 is TGTGCCAGCAGCTCCCCCGGAGGGGACAGGGAGCAGTATTTT. This sequence encodes CASSSPGGDREQYF.

This clonotype was recorded a few times. The chain employs TRBV6-6 and TRBJ2-3; D may be TRBD2 (5 bases). From germline, CDR1 is MNHNY and CDR2 SVGAGI (reference sequence). V gave up 6 bases and J gave up 5 bases, with 21 bases separating them. The length of the CDR3 is 16 residues. CDR3 protein: CASSLSPGGRGDTQYF. The CDR3 DNA is TGTGCCAGCAGCCTAAGTCCCGGAGGCCGAGGAGATACGCAGTATTTT.